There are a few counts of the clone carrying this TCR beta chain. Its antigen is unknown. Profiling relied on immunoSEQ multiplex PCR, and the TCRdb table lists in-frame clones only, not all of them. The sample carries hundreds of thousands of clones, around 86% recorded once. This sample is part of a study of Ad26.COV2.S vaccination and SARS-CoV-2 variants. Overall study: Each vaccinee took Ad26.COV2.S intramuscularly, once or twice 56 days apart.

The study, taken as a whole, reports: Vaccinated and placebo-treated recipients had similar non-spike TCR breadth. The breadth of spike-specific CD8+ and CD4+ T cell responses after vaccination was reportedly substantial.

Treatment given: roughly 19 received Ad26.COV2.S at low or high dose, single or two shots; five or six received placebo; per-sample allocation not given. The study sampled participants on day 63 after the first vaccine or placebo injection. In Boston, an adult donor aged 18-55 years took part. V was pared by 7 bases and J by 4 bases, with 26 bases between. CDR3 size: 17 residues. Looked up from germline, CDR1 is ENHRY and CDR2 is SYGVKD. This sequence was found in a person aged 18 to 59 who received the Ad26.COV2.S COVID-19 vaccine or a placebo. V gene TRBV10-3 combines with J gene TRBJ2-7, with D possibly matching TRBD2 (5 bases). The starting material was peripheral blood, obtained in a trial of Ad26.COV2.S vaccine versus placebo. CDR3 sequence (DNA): TGTGCCATCACAGCCGAGGGTTTCCCGGCTGTTATTTACGAGCAGTACTTC. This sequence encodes CAITAEGFPAVIYEQYF.